One sample yielded the 23 T cell receptor gamma chains listed below, sequenced in a study of human gamma delta and Vdelta1 T cells. What these receptors recognize is not known. TCRdb reprocessed the PCR reads through CATT. Among about 4,500 gamma-chain clones, more than 30% were seen once, and the ten largest hold less than 3%. Sequencing was performed on Vdelta1 gamma-delta T cells from blood grown in culture (DOT cells). Receptors were obtained from a human donor in good health.

This clone was seen a handful of times. The V call is TRGV4, the J call TRGJ1 or TRGJ2. CDR1 is EGSTGY, CDR2 YDSYTSSV, per germline. V shed 6 bases, J shed 3 bases, and the junction held 8 bases outside the gene matches. The CDR3 sequence is 13 residues long. The CDR3 protein is CATWPIIYYKKLF. CDR3 coding DNA: TGTGCCACCTGGCCGATAATTTATTATAAGAAACTCTTT.

This clone is medium-sized within its sample. The sample contains more than one DNA sequence encoding this CDR3. This chain links TRGV5 with TRGJ1 or TRGJ2. Trimming removed 0 bases from V and 1 base from J; junction bases left unmatched: 3. In germline, CDR1 is VINAFY, CDR2 YDVSNSKD. The CDR3 consists of 14 residues. Written as DNA, the CDR3 is TGTGCCACCTGGGACAGGCGTAATTATTATAAGAAACTCTTT. Its translation is CATWDRRNYYKKLF.

The chain uses TRGV5 and TRGJP2. J was trimmed by 5 bases and V by 0 bases; bases with no gene match: 6. CDR3 length equals 15 residues. Germline loops: CDR1 VINAFY, CDR2 YDVSNSKD. The CDR3: CATWDRRLSDWIKTF. The CDR3 DNA sequence: TGTGCCACCTGGGACAGGCGGTTGAGTGATTGGATCAAGACGTTT.

The chain links TRGV10 to TRGJP1. TRGV10 is an open reading frame whose function is uncertain. The CDR3 is made up of 14 amino acids. V shed 8 bases, J shed 0 bases, and the junction held 4 bases outside the gene matches. CDR3 in amino acids: CAAWEDTTGWFKIF. CDR3 DNA sequence: TGTGCTGCGTGGGAGGATACCACTGGTTGGTTCAAGATATTT.

The gene calls are TRGV3 and TRGJ1 or TRGJ2. V lost 1 base and J lost 3; bases outside the gene matches: 6. The CDR3 length is 14 residues. Germline V gene data show CDR1 as VTNTFY and CDR2 as YDVSTARD (reference sequence). CDR3 residues: CATWDSTSYYKKLF. The CDR3 DNA follows: TGTGCCACCTGGGACAGCACTTCTTATTATAAGAAACTCTTT.

This chain connects TRGV4 to TRGJ1 or TRGJ2. This CDR3 comprises 16 residues. The germline V gene encodes CDR1 EGSTGY and CDR2 YDSYTSSV. V was clipped by 3 bases and J by 3 bases; unmatched bases: 14. CDR3 bases: TGTGCCACCTGGGATAGGCAGGATAGGCTTTATTATAAGAAACTCTTT. Protein: CATWDRQDRLYYKKLF.

V gene TRGV9 combines with J gene TRGJ1 or TRGJ2. CDR1 and CDR2 (germline): GITISATS, ISYDGTV (reference sequence). The trim removed 3 bases at V and 4 bases at J, leaving 3 bases unmatched. The CDR3 spans 12 residues. In DNA form, the CDR3 reads TGTGCCTTGTGGGAGCAATATTATAAGAAACTCTTT. This gives the protein CALWEQYYKKLF.

This clone has a handful of counts. The rearrangement links TRGV5 to TRGJ1 or TRGJ2. Trimming at V came to 0 bases and at J to 3 bases, leaving 11 bases not matched to a gene. CDR1 and CDR2 (germline): VINAFY, YDVSNSKD. This CDR3 region has 16 residues. The DNA for the CDR3 is TGTGCCACCTGGGACAGGCCTACGTTGGGTTATTATAAGAAACTCTTT. Translating it yields CATWDRPTLGYYKKLF.

As for this clone: Other DNA sequences in this specimen translate into the identical CDR3. V is TRGV2 and J is TRGJ1 or TRGJ2. J gave up 4 bases and V 0 bases, and 6 bases lay outside the gene matches. Germline assignment: CDR1 EGSNGY and CDR2 YDSYNSKV. The CDR3 covers 14 residues. The CDR3 region is CATWDGLYYYKKLF. CDR3 coding DNA: TGTGCCACCTGGGACGGGCTTTACTATTATAAGAAACTCTTT.

This clone was observed a few times. V and J are TRGV5 and TRGJP1. This CDR3 region has 15 residues. Germline loops: CDR1 VINAFY, CDR2 YDVSNSKD. V was clipped by 3 bases and J by 3 bases; unmatched bases: 7. CDR3 coding DNA: TGTGCCACCTGGGACGGGCCTGCCACTGGTTGGTTCAAGATATTT. Its translation is CATWDGPATGWFKIF.

The genes are TRGV2 and TRGJP2. Unmatched junction bases numbered 15, after V lost 4 bases and J lost 4 bases. The V gene's germline CDR1 is EGSNGY and CDR2 YDSYNSKV. CDR3 length: 17 residues. The CDR3 nucleotides read TGTGCCACCTGGGATACTACTGATGGAACTAGTGATTGGATCAAGACGTTT. Protein product: CATWDTTDGTSDWIKTF.

Relative to its sample, this clone is medium-sized. The V and J genes are TRGV4 and TRGJ1 or TRGJ2. The germline gives CDR1 EGSTGY, CDR2 YDSYTSSV. The trim removed 4 bases at V and 5 bases at J, leaving 8 bases unmatched. This CDR3 spans 13 amino acids. CDR3 nucleotide sequence: TGTGCCACCTGGGACGGGCCGAATTATAAGAAACTCTTT. It codes for CATWDGPNYKKLF.

The genes are TRGV10 and TRGJP1. TRGV10 falls under the ORF class, with uncertain function. CDR3 length equals 11 residues. After removal of 13 bases from V and 4 bases from J, the junction contained 4 bases not matched to a gene. The CDR3 loop reads CAGHTGWFKIF. CDR3 nucleotide sequence: TGTGCTGGGCACACTGGTTGGTTCAAGATATTT.

This clone came up a few times. The chain has TRGV2 and TRGJ1 or TRGJ2. V was clipped by 2 bases and J by 3 bases; unmatched bases: 7. Germline V gene lookup returns CDR1 EGSNGY and CDR2 YDSYNSKV. The CDR3 extends over 14 amino acids. CDR3 loop: CATWDAEGYYKKLF. The CDR3 bases are TGTGCCACCTGGGACGCCGAGGGTTATTATAAGAAACTCTTT.

Only a few counts were recorded for this clone. The chain carries TRGV5 and TRGJ1 or TRGJ2. V shed 4 bases, J shed 4 bases, and the junction held 7 bases outside the gene matches. The CDR3 spans 13 residues. Germline CDR1 is VINAFY and CDR2 is YDVSNSKD. The chain's CDR3 is CATWEIAYYKKLF. DNA for the CDR3: TGTGCCACCTGGGAGATAGCCTATTATAAGAAACTCTTT.

The rearrangement links TRGV3 to TRGJ1 or TRGJ2. V dropped 3 bases and J dropped 9; count of bases not matched to a gene: 8. CDR1 is VTNTFY and CDR2 is YDVSTARD in the germline V gene (reference sequence). This CDR3 is built from 12 residues. The CDR3 is CATWDVRGKKLF. As DNA, the CDR3 is TGTGCCACCTGGGACGTACGGGGTAAGAAACTCTTT.

V usage is TRGV4 and J usage is TRGJP2. This CDR3 region has 18 residues. V lost 0 bases and J lost 0; bases outside the gene matches: 10. Germline assignment: CDR1 EGSTGY and CDR2 YDSYTSSV. The CDR3 is CATWDGPGVNSSDWIKTF. Written as DNA, the CDR3 is TGTGCCACCTGGGATGGGCCAGGGGTTAATAGTAGTGATTGGATCAAGACGTTT.

This clone was seen only a few times. This chain links TRGV4 with TRGJ1 or TRGJ2. The V segment lost 5 bases and the J segment 3 bases; nucleotides outside the gene matches: 7. The CDR3 covers 13 residues. CDR1 EGSTGY and CDR2 YDSYTSSV come from the germline V gene. The CDR3, as DNA: TGTGCCACCTGGGGAACCTTTTATTATAAGAAACTCTTT. Translation gives CATWGTFYYKKLF.

Note on this clone: With a much larger clone just one base away, this may be a read error. The J gene is TRGJP2, the V gene TRGV5. The CDR3 has 13 amino acids. The V and J ends lost 4 bases and 4 bases, in that order; junction bases with no gene match: 3. CDR1 and CDR2 from the germline V gene are VINAFY and YDVSNSKD. The DNA for the CDR3 is TGTGCCACCTGGGATATTAGTGATTGGATCAAGACGTTT. It translates to CATWDISDWIKTF.

This clone occurred a few times. The V and J genes are TRGV5 and TRGJ1 or TRGJ2. J was trimmed by 11 bases and V by 4 bases; bases with no gene match: 5. The CDR3 is made up of 10 amino acids. Germline values: CDR1 VINAFY, CDR2 YDVSNSKD. The CDR3 loop reads CATWEVEKLF. DNA for the CDR3: TGTGCCACCTGGGAGGTCGAGAAACTCTTT.

The chain has TRGV5 and TRGJ1 or TRGJ2. The V and J ends lost 6 bases and 4 bases, in that order; junction bases with no gene match: 12. The CDR3 loop spans 14 amino acids. CDR1 is VINAFY, CDR2 YDVSNSKD, per germline. This CDR3 reads CATWRGCRYYKKLF. The CDR3 DNA follows: TGTGCCACCTGGCGGGGGTGTAGGTATTATAAGAAACTCTTT.

This clone was counted only a few times. J is TRGJ1 or TRGJ2 and V is TRGV4. J gave up 7 bases and V 4 bases, and 10 bases lay outside the gene matches. In germline, CDR1 is EGSTGY, CDR2 YDSYTSSV. This CDR3 has 13 residues. CDR3 in DNA: TGTGCCACCTGGGACGGGCCTTTATATAAGAAACTCTTT. It is translated as CATWDGPLYKKLF.

This clone was seen only once. This chain uses TRGV9 with TRGJ1 or TRGJ2. This CDR3 is 15 amino acids long. Germline V gene data show CDR1 as GITISATS and CDR2 as ISYDGTV (reference sequence). J lost 3 bases, V lost 2 bases, and 10 bases had no gene match. For the CDR3, the DNA is TGTGCCTTGTGGGAGGCAGACCCGACTTATTATAAGAAACTCTTT. This gives the protein CALWEADPTYYKKLF.